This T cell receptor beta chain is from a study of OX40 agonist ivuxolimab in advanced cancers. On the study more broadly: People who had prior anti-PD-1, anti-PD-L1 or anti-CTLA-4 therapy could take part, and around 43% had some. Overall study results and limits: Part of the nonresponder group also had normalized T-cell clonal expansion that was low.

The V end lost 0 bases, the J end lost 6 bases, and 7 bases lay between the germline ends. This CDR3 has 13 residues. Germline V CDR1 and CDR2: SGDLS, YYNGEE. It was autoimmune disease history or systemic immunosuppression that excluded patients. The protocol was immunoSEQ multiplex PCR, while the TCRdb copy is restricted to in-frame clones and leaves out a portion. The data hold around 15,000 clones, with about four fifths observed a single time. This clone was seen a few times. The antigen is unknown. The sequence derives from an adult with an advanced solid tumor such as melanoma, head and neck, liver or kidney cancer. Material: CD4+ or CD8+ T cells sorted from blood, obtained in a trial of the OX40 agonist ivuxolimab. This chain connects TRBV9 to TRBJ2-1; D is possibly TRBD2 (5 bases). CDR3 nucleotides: TGTGCCAGCAGCGTAGATGAGGGCAATGAGCAGTTCTTC. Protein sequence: CASSVDEGNEQFF.